This entry features one T cell receptor (beta chain) sequence. The antigen is undetermined. These data are taken from a study of T cell responses to AZD1222 COVID-19 vaccine. TCRdb keeps only in-frame clones here, not all; method: immunoSEQ multiplex PCR. Here the sample spans fewer than 150,000 clones, roughly 87% being singletons. Study-level findings and limits: Donors were largely white British and mainly female; clonal diversity was possibly underestimated. Spike-specific TCR breadth and depth were elevated following two AZD1222 doses. The study reported that nearly half of spike-specific TCRs target unmutated variant regions. CD4 TCRs associated with vaccination spanned spike, dominating at 160-218 and 743-854.

CDR3 length: 14 amino acids. Germline CDR1 reads SGHTA; CDR2 reads FQGNSA. V lost 5 bases, J lost 4 bases, and 6 bases stayed unmatched. This chain links TRBV7-2 with TRBJ1-1; 8 bases align to TRBD1. The origin of this receptor is an adult who received the AZD1222 COVID-19 vaccine. The material was peripheral blood, obtained 28 days after the second AZD1222 dose. The CDR3 loop is CASSSQGAGTEAFF. CDR3 DNA sequence: TGTGCCAGCAGCAGCCAGGGGGCAGGCACTGAAGCTTTCTTT. Drawing the rest from reference TRBV7-2 and TRBJ1-1, the complete variable domain is GAGVSQSPSNKVTEKGKDVELRCDPISGHTALYWYRQSLGQGLEFLIYFQGNSAPDKSGLPSDRFSAERTGGSVSTLTIQRTQQEDSAVYLCASSSQGAGTEAFFGQGTRLTVV.